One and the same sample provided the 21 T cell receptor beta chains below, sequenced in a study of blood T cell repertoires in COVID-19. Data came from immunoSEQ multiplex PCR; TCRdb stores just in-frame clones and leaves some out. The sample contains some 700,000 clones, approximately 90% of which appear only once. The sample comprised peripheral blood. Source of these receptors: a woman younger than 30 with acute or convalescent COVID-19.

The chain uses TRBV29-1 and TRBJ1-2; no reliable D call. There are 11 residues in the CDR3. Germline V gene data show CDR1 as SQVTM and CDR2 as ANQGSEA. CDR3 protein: CSTGQNYGYTF. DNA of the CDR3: TGCAGTACGGGTCAGAACTATGGCTACACCTTC.

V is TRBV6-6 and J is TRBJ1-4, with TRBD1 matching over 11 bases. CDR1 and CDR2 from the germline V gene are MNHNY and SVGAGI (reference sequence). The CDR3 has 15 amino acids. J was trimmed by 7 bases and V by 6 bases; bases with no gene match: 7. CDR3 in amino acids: CASSRPGQGVEKLFF. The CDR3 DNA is TGTGCCAGCAGCCGACCGGGACAGGGGGTTGAAAAACTGTTTTTT.

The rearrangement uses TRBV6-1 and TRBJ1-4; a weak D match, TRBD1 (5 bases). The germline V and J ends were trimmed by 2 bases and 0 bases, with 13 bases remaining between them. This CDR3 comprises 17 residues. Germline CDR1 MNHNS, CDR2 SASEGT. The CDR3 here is CASSEYETAATNEKLFF. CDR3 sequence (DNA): TGTGCCAGCAGTGAATACGAGACAGCTGCAACTAATGAAAAACTGTTTTTT.

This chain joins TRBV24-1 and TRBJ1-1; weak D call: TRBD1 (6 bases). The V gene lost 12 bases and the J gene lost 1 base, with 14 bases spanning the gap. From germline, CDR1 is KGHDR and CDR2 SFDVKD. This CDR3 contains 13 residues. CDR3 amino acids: CAGIRGWNTEAFF. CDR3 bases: TGTGCCGGCATCAGGGGATGGAACACTGAAGCTTTCTTT.

CDR3 loop: CASSLRGGSQSGAQHF. CDR3 sequence (DNA): TGTGCCAGTAGTCTTAGGGGAGGGTCGCAATCGGGGGCCCAGCATTTT. The chain links TRBV19 to TRBJ1-5; D is perhaps TRBD1 (5 bases). V lost 5 bases, J lost 11 bases, and 25 bases lay in between. The germline CDR1 and CDR2 sequences are LNHDA and SQIVND (reference sequence). CDR3 length: 16 residues.

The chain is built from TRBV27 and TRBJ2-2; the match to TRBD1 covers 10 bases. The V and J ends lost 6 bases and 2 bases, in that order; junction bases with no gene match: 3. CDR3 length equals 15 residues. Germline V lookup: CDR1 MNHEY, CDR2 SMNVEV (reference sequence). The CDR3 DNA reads TGTGCCAGCAGGAGGGACAGGGGCAACACCGGGGAGCTGTTTTTT. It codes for CASRRDRGNTGELFF.

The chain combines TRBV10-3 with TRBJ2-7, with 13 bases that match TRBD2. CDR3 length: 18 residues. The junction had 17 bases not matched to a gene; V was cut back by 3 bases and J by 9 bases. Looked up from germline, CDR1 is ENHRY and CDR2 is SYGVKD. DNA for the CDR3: TGTGCCATCAGTGAAAACAGACTAGCGGGGGGCCCTCGGTCAGGGCAGTACTTC. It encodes CAISENRLAGGPRSGQYF.

The CDR3 protein is CASSEGQRRDYGYTF. In nucleotides, the CDR3 is TGTGCCAGCAGTGAAGGGCAAAGGAGGGACTATGGCTACACCTTC. The chain carries TRBV6-1 and TRBJ1-2; D is uncertain. V was clipped by 1 base and J by 3 bases, with 12 bases between them. Looked up from germline, CDR1 is MNHNS and CDR2 is SASEGT. CDR3 length: 15 amino acids.

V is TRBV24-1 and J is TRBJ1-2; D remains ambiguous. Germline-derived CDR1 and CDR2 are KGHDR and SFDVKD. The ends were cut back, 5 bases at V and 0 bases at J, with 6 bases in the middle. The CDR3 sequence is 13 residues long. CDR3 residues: CATSAGANYGYTF. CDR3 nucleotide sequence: TGTGCCACCAGTGCCGGGGCTAACTATGGCTACACCTTC.

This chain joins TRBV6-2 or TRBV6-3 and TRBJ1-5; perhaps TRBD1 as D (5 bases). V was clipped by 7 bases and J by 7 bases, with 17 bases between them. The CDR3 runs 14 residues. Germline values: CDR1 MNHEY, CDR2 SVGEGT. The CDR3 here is CASTPWGGDQPQHF. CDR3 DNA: TGTGCCAGCACCCCTTGGGGGGGGGACCAGCCCCAGCATTTT.

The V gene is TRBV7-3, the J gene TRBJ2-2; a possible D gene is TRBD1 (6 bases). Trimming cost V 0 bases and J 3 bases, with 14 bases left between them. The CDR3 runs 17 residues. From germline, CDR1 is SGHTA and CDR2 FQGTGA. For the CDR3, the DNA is TGTGCCAGCAGCTTAACCTTCCGGCAGGGGCACACCGGGGAGCTGTTTTTT. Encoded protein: CASSLTFRQGHTGELFF.

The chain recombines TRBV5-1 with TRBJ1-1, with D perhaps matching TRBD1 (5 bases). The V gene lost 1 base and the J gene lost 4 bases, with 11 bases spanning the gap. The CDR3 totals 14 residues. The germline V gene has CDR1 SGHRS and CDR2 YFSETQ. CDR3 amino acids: CASSLYVQGTEAFF. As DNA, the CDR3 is TGCGCCAGCAGCTTGTACGTCCAGGGCACTGAAGCTTTCTTT.

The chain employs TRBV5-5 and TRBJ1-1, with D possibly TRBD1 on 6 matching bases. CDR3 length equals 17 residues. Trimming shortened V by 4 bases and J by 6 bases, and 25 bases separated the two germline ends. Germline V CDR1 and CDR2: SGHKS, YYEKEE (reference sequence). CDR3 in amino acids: CASSARGTYLASSEAFF. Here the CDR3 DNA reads TGTGCCAGCAGCGCGAGGGGGACCTACCTCGCATCCTCTGAAGCTTTCTTT.

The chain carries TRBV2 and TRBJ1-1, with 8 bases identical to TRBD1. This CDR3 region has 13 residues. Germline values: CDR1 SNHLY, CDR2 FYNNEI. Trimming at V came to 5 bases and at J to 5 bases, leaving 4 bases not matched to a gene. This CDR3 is CASSYRGRTEAFF. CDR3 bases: TGTGCCAGCAGTTACAGGGGGAGGACTGAAGCTTTCTTT.

In DNA, the CDR3 is TGTGCCAGTAGTTCCTCATCAGTCGACAGGGCCTATGGCTACACCTTC. Translated, it gives CASSSSSVDRAYGYTF. The chain employs TRBV19 and TRBJ1-2, with 7 bases identical to TRBD1. J gave up 4 bases and V 5 bases, and 13 bases lay outside the gene matches. CDR3 length: 16 amino acids. The germline gives CDR1 LNHDA, CDR2 SQIVND (reference sequence).

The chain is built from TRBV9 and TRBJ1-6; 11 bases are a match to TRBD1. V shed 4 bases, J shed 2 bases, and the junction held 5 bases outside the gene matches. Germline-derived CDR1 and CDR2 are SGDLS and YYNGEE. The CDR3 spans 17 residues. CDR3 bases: TGTGCCAGCAGCTTCGGACAGGGGGCTACCTATAATTCACCCCTCCACTTT. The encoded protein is CASSFGQGATYNSPLHF.

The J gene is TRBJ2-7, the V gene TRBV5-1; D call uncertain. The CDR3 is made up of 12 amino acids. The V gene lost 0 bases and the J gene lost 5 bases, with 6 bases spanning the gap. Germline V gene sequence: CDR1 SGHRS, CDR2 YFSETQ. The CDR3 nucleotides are TGCGCCAGCAGCTTGGATGGGCACGAGCAGTACTTC. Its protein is CASSLDGHEQYF.

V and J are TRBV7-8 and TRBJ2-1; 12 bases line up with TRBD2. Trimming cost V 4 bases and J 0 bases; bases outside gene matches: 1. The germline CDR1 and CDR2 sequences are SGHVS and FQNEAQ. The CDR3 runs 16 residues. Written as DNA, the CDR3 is TGTGCCAGCAGCTGGGGACTAGCGGGCTCCTACAATGAGCAGTTCTTC. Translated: CASSWGLAGSYNEQFF.

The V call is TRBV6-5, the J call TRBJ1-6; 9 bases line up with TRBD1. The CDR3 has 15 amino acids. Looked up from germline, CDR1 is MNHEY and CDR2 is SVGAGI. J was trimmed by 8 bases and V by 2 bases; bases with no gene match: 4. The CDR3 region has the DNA TGTGCCAGCAGTTACGAGGACAGGGGTTATTCACCCCTCCACTTT. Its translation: CASSYEDRGYSPLHF.

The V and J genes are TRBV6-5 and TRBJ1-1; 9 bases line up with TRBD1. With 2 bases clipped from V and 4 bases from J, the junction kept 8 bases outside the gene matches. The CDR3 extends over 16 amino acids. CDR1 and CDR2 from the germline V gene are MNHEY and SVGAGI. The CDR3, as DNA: TGTGCCAGCAGTTACCCTCGTACAGGGGGCGGCACTGAAGCTTTCTTT. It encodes CASSYPRTGGGTEAFF.

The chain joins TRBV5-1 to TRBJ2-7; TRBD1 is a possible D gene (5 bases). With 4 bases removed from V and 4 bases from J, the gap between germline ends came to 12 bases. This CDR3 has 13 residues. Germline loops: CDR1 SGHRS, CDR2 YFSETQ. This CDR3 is CASSPQGAYEQYF. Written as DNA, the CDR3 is TGCGCCAGCAGCCCCCAAGGGGCTTACGAGCAGTACTTC.